What follows are 29 T cell receptor beta chains derived from one specimen sequenced in a study of shared clonotypes between healthy human individuals. Data came from immunoSEQ multiplex PCR; TCRdb stores just in-frame clones and leaves some out. The top ten hold around 0.38% of the sample, which has under 2.5 million clones, just under 95% seen once. Sequencing was done on a sample of naive CD4+ T cells from PBMCs. As to subset: CD45RA+ positively selected. The source is a man aged 18 to 29 in good health. Some clones in this sample may be carry-over from other donors' samples.

The rearrangement links TRBV18 to TRBJ2-2, with D possibly TRBD2 on 7 matching bases. Germline V CDR1 and CDR2: KGHSH, LQKENI. The V end lost 5 bases, the J end lost 0 bases, and 25 bases lay between the germline ends. The CDR3 runs 20 residues. CDR3 region: CASSSGQFYSGASNTGELFF. The CDR3 DNA sequence: TGTGCCAGCTCATCAGGACAGTTTTACAGCGGGGCCTCGAACACCGGGGAGCTGTTTTTT.

V gene TRBV5-4 combines with J gene TRBJ2-7, with TRBD1 as a possible D gene (6 bases). Germline V gene lookup returns CDR1 SGHNT and CDR2 YYREEE (reference sequence). V was cut by 4 bases and J by 0 bases, with 14 bases left in between. The CDR3 has 15 amino acids. The CDR3 spells CASSIKTGTSYEQYF. The CDR3 DNA reads as TGTGCCAGCAGCATCAAAACAGGGACCTCCTACGAGCAGTACTTC.

The rearrangement joins TRBV5-1 to TRBJ2-1; 8 bases match TRBD2. The CDR3 consists of 15 residues. Unmatched junction bases numbered 6, after V lost 0 bases and J lost 7 bases. Germline V lookup: CDR1 SGHRS, CDR2 YFSETQ. The chain's CDR3 is CASSLGSGGGNEQFF. The CDR3 DNA reads TGCGCCAGCAGCTTGGGGAGCGGGGGCGGGAATGAGCAGTTCTTC.

J is TRBJ2-1 and V is TRBV28, with TRBD2 matching 10 bases. With 3 bases clipped from V and 8 bases from J, the junction kept 7 bases outside the gene matches. The germline V gene has CDR1 MDHEN and CDR2 SYDVKM. This CDR3 spans 15 amino acids. DNA of the CDR3: TGTGCCAGCAGTTTCACTAGCGGGATTGGGTATGAGCAGTTCTTC. It is translated as CASSFTSGIGYEQFF.

The chain employs TRBV18 and TRBJ2-2, with D unresolved. The V end lost 2 bases, the J end lost 1 base, and 5 bases lay between the germline ends. Germline V CDR1 and CDR2: KGHSH, LQKENI. The CDR3 is 14 residues long. The CDR3 nucleotides read TGTGCCAGCTCACCAACGCAGAACACCGGGGAGCTGTTTTTT. Translation: CASSPTQNTGELFF.

As to this clone: Other DNA sequences in this sample translate to the same CDR3. The gene calls are TRBV10-3 and TRBJ1-1, with 7 bases matching TRBD1. CDR3 length: 12 residues. The ends lost 6 bases at V and 4 bases at J; junction bases unmatched: 2. Germline CDR1 ENHRY, CDR2 SYGVKD. CDR3 bases: TGTGCCATCAGCGACAGGGCCACTGAAGCTTTCTTT. Residues: CAISDRATEAFF.

The rearrangement uses TRBV18 and TRBJ2-2, with TRBD2 matching over 7 bases. Germline values: CDR1 KGHSH, CDR2 LQKENI. This CDR3 spans 16 amino acids. Losses at the gene ends were 3 bases for V and 1 base for J; bases not matched to a gene: 5. The CDR3 loop is CASSPSLAWNTGELFF. The CDR3 nucleotides read TGTGCCAGCTCACCCTCACTAGCGTGGAACACCGGGGAGCTGTTTTTT.

The CDR3 DNA reads TGTGCCAGCGAGGGGTCGAATCAGCCCCAGCATTTT. Its translation is CASEGSNQPQHF. The chain is built from TRBV28 and TRBJ1-5, with a tentative D call TRBD1 (5 bases). V gave up 8 bases and J gave up 4 bases, with 9 bases separating them. CDR1 and CDR2 from the germline V gene are MDHEN and SYDVKM. This CDR3 has 12 residues. Combining the CDR3 with reference TRBV28 and TRBJ1-5 gives the whole variable domain DVKVTQSSRYLVKRTGEKVFLECVQDMDHENMFWYRQDPGLGLRLIYFSYDVKMKEKGDIPEGYSVSREKKERFSLILESASTNQTSMYLCASEGSNQPQHFGDGTRLSIL.

This clone was recorded once. The CDR3 region has the DNA TGTGCCAGCAGCTTACAGGAGATCTCCTACGAGCAGTACTTC. Translation: CASSLQEISYEQYF. The chain uses TRBV7-2 and TRBJ2-7, with D unresolved. CDR3 length: 14 amino acids. V lost 2 bases and J 0 bases, leaving 8 bases between the germline ends. Germline CDR1 and CDR2: SGHTA and FQGNSA.

V and J are TRBV28 and TRBJ2-7; the match to TRBD2 covers 9 bases. This CDR3 has 18 residues. J lost 9 bases, V lost 2 bases, and 20 bases had no gene match. Germline V CDR1 and CDR2: MDHEN, SYDVKM. CDR3 in amino acids: CASSLGLAGKRVTIVQYF. DNA for the CDR3: TGTGCCAGCAGTTTAGGCCTAGCGGGAAAAAGAGTCACTATTGTGCAGTACTTC.

J is TRBJ2-1 and V is TRBV7-9; no definite D call. This CDR3 is 15 amino acids long. CDR1 is SEHNR and CDR2 is FQNEAQ in the germline V gene (reference sequence). Trimming removed 5 bases from V and 0 bases from J, with 11 bases in between. The CDR3 DNA reads as TGTGCCAGCAGCGCATACATTATCTCCTACAATGAGCAGTTCTTC. It encodes CASSAYIISYNEQFF.

The chain employs TRBV19 and TRBJ1-1; possibly TRBD1 for D (5 bases). The CDR3 has 13 residues. Per the germline V gene, CDR1 is LNHDA and CDR2 is SQIVND (reference sequence). The V end was cut by 7 bases, the J end by 1 base, with 10 bases between. CDR3 DNA: TGTGCCAGTACCGAGACAGCGAACACTGAAGCTTTCTTT. This encodes CASTETANTEAFF.

CDR3 residues: CASGLWIYEQFF. The CDR3 nucleotides read TGTGCTAGTGGTTTATGGATTTATGAGCAGTTCTTC. This sequence joins TRBV12-5 and TRBJ2-1; D unresolved. The CDR3 runs 12 residues. The germline V and J ends were trimmed by 3 bases and 8 bases, with 8 bases remaining between them. Germline CDR1 is LGHNT and CDR2 is FRNRAP.

About this clone: Within the sample, other DNA sequences also encode this same CDR3. The V and J genes are TRBV5-1 and TRBJ1-1; no clear D. Deletions cut 5 bases from V and 8 bases from J, with 13 bases between. The CDR3 has 12 amino acids. Looked up from germline, CDR1 is SGHRS and CDR2 is YFSETQ. This CDR3 is CASSLPTTEAFF. DNA for the CDR3: TGCGCCAGCAGTCTCCCGACAACCGAAGCTTTCTTT.

The CDR3 region is CSVAQLMNTEAFF. The CDR3, as DNA: TGCAGCGTTGCACAGCTCATGAACACTGAAGCTTTCTTT. The V gene is TRBV29-1, the J gene TRBJ1-1, with D hard to call. This CDR3 has 13 residues. CDR1 is SQVTM and CDR2 is ANQGSEA in the germline V gene. Trimming shortened V by 4 bases and J by 0 bases, and 9 bases separated the two germline ends.

This clone is a singleton in its sample. The chain uses TRBV15 and TRBJ2-3; D gene ambiguous. The CDR3 is 14 residues long. Trimming removed 4 bases from V and 2 bases from J, with 10 bases in between. From germline, CDR1 is LNHNV and CDR2 YYDKDF (reference sequence). The CDR3 here is CATSIRAYTDTQYF. The CDR3 DNA follows: TGTGCCACCAGCATACGGGCGTACACAGATACGCAGTATTTT.

This chain connects TRBV6-1 to TRBJ1-5; unclear D gene. Germline V gene sequence: CDR1 MNHNS, CDR2 SASEGT. The ends were cut back, 8 bases at V and 0 bases at J, with 11 bases in the middle. CDR3 length equals 14 residues. The CDR3 loop reads CASRTKNSNQPQHF. The CDR3 DNA reads TGTGCCAGCCGCACCAAAAATAGCAATCAGCCCCAGCATTTT.

V is TRBV9 and J is TRBJ2-3; D may be TRBD1 (6 bases). V was cut by 4 bases and J by 4 bases, with 13 bases left in between. The CDR3 length is 14 residues. CDR1 SGDLS and CDR2 YYNGEE come from the germline V gene. CDR3 sequence (DNA): TGTGCCAGCAGCAGGGGGTTCCTATCAGATACGCAGTATTTT. As protein: CASSRGFLSDTQYF. Variable domain in full (rest from reference TRBV9 and TRBJ2-3): DSGVTQTPKHLITATGQRVTLRCSPRSGDLSVYWYQQSLDQGLQFLIQYYNGEERAKGNILERFSAQQFPDLHSELNLSSLELGDSALYFCASSRGFLSDTQYFGPGTRLTVL.

The chain has TRBV6-5 and TRBJ1-2; the D gene is possibly TRBD1 (5 bases). Per the germline V gene, CDR1 is MNHEY and CDR2 is SVGAGI. The V and J ends lost 0 bases and 7 bases respectively, with 18 bases between them. This CDR3 region has 16 residues. The DNA of the CDR3 is TGTGCCAGCAGTTACTCGAGTTCACGGGGAAGGGGTGGCTACACCTTC. Translation gives CASSYSSSRGRGGYTF.

The table lists this clone with a count of one. This sequence joins TRBV6-5 and TRBJ1-2; D gene ambiguous. This CDR3 is built from 12 residues. The V gene's germline CDR1 is MNHEY and CDR2 SVGAGI. V was cut by 8 bases and J by 2 bases, with 9 bases left in between. CDR3 region: CASRWGNYGYTF. For the CDR3, the DNA is TGTGCCAGCCGCTGGGGAAACTATGGCTACACCTTC.

About this clone: This sample includes further DNA sequences coding for the same CDR3. This chain connects TRBV28 to TRBJ1-2; D gene ambiguous. Germline CDR1 is MDHEN and CDR2 is SYDVKM. The CDR3 spans 12 residues. V was clipped by 8 bases and J by 2 bases, with 9 bases between them. Written as DNA, the CDR3 is TGTGCCAGCTCCTGGACCAACTATGGCTACACCTTC. This sequence encodes CASSWTNYGYTF.

CDR3 amino acids: CASSTPRGAGGSLRNEQFF. The CDR3 region has the DNA TGTGCCAGCAGCACACCCCGGGGAGCGGGAGGGTCTCTGAGGAATGAGCAGTTCTTC. This chain joins TRBV7-6 and TRBJ2-1; 10 bases are shared with TRBD2. Germline loops: CDR1 SGHVS, CDR2 FNYEAQ. V lost 5 bases to trimming and J lost 7 bases; unmatched junction nucleotides: 20. CDR3 size: 19 residues.

This chain connects TRBV30 to TRBJ1-2; TRBD1 is a possible D gene (6 bases). CDR1 is GTSNPN, CDR2 SVGIG, per germline (reference sequence). CDR3 length: 15 residues. V was cut by 3 bases and J by 4 bases, with 18 bases left in between. CDR3 residues: CAWRRGAGASYGYTF. CDR3 DNA: TGTGCCTGGAGGCGTGGTGCAGGGGCCAGCTATGGCTACACCTTC.

The chain has TRBV4-2 and TRBJ2-7; 13 bases are a match to TRBD2. V trimming: 3 bases; J trimming: 6 bases; junction bases outside the gene matches: 8. The CDR3 length is 16 residues. Germline V gives CDR1 LGHNA, CDR2 YNFKEQ. The CDR3 sequence is CASSQDGLAGVREQYF. CDR3 DNA: TGTGCCAGCAGCCAGGACGGACTAGCGGGAGTTCGCGAGCAGTACTTC.

The chain has TRBV18 and TRBJ1-1; D call uncertain. Germline loops: CDR1 KGHSH, CDR2 LQKENI. V was pared by 3 bases and J by 0 bases, with 11 bases between. The CDR3 length is 15 residues. CDR3 bases: TGTGCCAGCTCACCCCTCGCGGTACTGAACACTGAAGCTTTCTTT. It encodes CASSPLAVLNTEAFF.

V usage is TRBV5-1 and J usage is TRBJ2-3; no firm D call. Trimming shortened V by 0 bases and J by 2 bases, and 10 bases separated the two germline ends. CDR1 and CDR2 from the germline V gene are SGHRS and YFSETQ. The CDR3 contains 15 residues. CDR3 amino acids: CASSLEAPPTDTQYF. CDR3 DNA sequence: TGCGCCAGCAGCTTGGAGGCACCGCCCACAGATACGCAGTATTTT.

A note on this clone: At the DNA level, this CDR3 is encoded by other sequences in the same sample as well. The chain combines TRBV11-3 with TRBJ2-2; D is uncertain. The germline V and J ends were trimmed by 5 bases and 5 bases, with 6 bases remaining between them. Germline V gene data show CDR1 as SGHNT and CDR2 as YENEEA. CDR3 size: 12 residues. CDR3 sequence: CASSPGTGELFF. The CDR3 DNA sequence: TGTGCCAGCAGCCCCGGTACCGGGGAGCTGTTTTTT.

This CDR3 reads CASSYDVLSSYNEQFF. In nucleotides, the CDR3 is TGTGCCAGCAGTTACGATGTCCTAAGCTCCTACAATGAGCAGTTCTTC. V and J are TRBV6-5 and TRBJ2-1; no clear D. CDR1 is MNHEY and CDR2 is SVGAGI in the germline V gene. V shed 2 bases and J shed 0 bases, with 11 bases lying between them. The CDR3 has 16 amino acids.

This clone was seen once. The chain combines TRBV7-2 with TRBJ2-7; no reliable D call. Trimming stripped 2 bases from V and 3 bases from J, with 11 bases between. Germline loops: CDR1 SGHTA, CDR2 FQGNSA. The CDR3 extends over 14 amino acids. Written as DNA, the CDR3 is TGTGCCAGCAGCTTAATGATTAACAGCTACGAGCAGTACTTC. Translation gives CASSLMINSYEQYF.